This T cell receptor beta chain emerged from a study of T cells after yellow fever vaccination. Points from the study as a whole: Once the booster was given, most primary-vaccination clones reappeared, at about 97% for CD4 and approximately 88% for CD8. Abundant contaminating clonotypes from the bulk population could appear in FACS-sorted repertoires.

On this clonotype itself: Antigen unknown.

UMIs were added to TCR cDNA along with a universal primer site when it was made by 5'RACE template switching. TCRdb called the 5' RACE reads again in MiXCR, with one record for every CDR3 protein. The repertoire holds 350,000 to 550,000 distinct CDR3 sequences, with around a sixth as singletons. V was pared by 3 bases and J by 6 bases, with 15 bases between. Germline lookup yields CDR1 SGHRS and CDR2 YFSETQ. This CDR3 has 14 residues. This chain joins TRBV5-1 and TRBJ1-2, with D possibly being TRBD1 (6 bases). This sequence originates from a young man who received the YFV17D yellow fever vaccine. Specimen: PBMCs, collected before the yellow fever booster vaccination. CDR3: CASSWSGQLDGYTF. In DNA form, the CDR3 reads TGCGCCAGCAGCTGGAGCGGACAGCTGGATGGCTACACCTTC.